This T cell receptor beta chain came from a study of metastatic and nonmetastatic thyroid tumors. This clone appeared many times. CDR3 length: 16 residues. Trimming took 7 bases from V and 4 from J, leaving 20 bases between them. The germline gives CDR1 SGHRS, CDR2 YFSETQ. Each patient came to thyroid surgery without any prior treatment (of any kind). TCRdb reprocessed the PCR reads using MiXCR. Counted here are approximately 30,000 clones, over 12% occurring once; the ten biggest clones make up approximately 15%. Material for sequencing was blood. J is TRBJ2-2 and V is TRBV5-1, with unresolved D. This TCR came from a male donor with papillary thyroid cancer or a benign thyroid nodule (not recorded which). Some clones in this sample may be carry-over from other donors' samples. CDR3 nucleotides: TGCGCCAGCCAGACCTTAGCCATAGGTAGCACCGGGGAGCTGTTTTTT. Its translation is CASQTLAIGSTGELFF.